This T cell receptor (beta chain) was recorded in a study of STAT5B mutations in CD4+ large granular lymphocyte leukemia. Germline assignment: CDR1 SGHNT and CDR2 YYREEE (reference sequence). This CDR3 is built from 17 residues. Trimming took 6 bases from V and 5 from J, leaving 26 bases between them. Profiling relied on immunoSEQ multiplex PCR, and the TCRdb table lists in-frame clones only, not all of them. The sample yields about 35,000 clones, approximately 71% seen once. The TCR originated in a human donor in good health. The chain uses TRBV5-4 and TRBJ1-1; D gene unclear. Sequencing was done on a sample of CD4+ T cells from blood buffy coats. In DNA form, the CDR3 reads TGTGCCAGCAAACTTGATGGGTGTAGGCACCTGGGGACTGAAGCTTTCTTT. This sequence encodes CASKLDGCRHLGTEAFF. The whole variable domain, remainder taken from reference TRBV5-4 and TRBJ1-1, is ETGVTQSPTHLIKTRGQQVTLRCSSQSGHNTVSWYQQALGQGPQFIFQYYREEENGRGNFPPRFSGLQFPNYSSELNVNALELDDSALYLCASKLDGCRHLGTEAFFGQGTRLTVV.